This T cell receptor (beta chain) was captured by sequencing in a study of T cell responses to AZD1222 COVID-19 vaccine. Study at large: Whether given at about 4 or about 12 weeks, second doses were pooled.

Profiled with immunoSEQ multiplex PCR; TCRdb holds only in-frame clones, not every one. This table has 95,000 to 150,000 clones, approximately 90% appearing once. Germline-derived CDR1 and CDR2 are MNHEY and SVGAGI. CDR3 length equals 15 residues. Trimming took 3 bases from V and 6 from J, leaving 17 bases between them. V and J are TRBV6-5 and TRBJ1-2; weak D call: TRBD1 (5 bases). The clonotype comes from an adult in good health. The sample in question was peripheral blood, obtained on day 0 of AZD1222 vaccination. CDR3 protein: CASSYWSGTANGYTF. The CDR3 DNA is TGTGCCAGCAGTTATTGGTCCGGGACGGCGAATGGCTACACCTTC.